This record covers a single TCR beta chain. The data were taken from a study of molecular identifiers for immune sequencing clone quantification. Germline V gives CDR1 MDHEN, CDR2 SYDVKM. V gave up 3 bases and J gave up 0 bases, with 12 bases separating them. There are 15 residues in the CDR3. TCRdb re-called the PCR reads with MiXCR, one entry per CDR3 protein. The sample has more than 450,000 distinct CDR3 sequences; about 26% are singletons. The chain joins TRBV28 to TRBJ2-7, with TRBD1 as a possible D gene (6 bases). The sequenced material came from naive CD8+ T cells from blood, with Jurkat cell RNA spiked in. Subset indicated: FACS-sorted CD8+CD4-CCR7+CD45RA+ naive T cells. This clonotype was sampled from a human donor in good health. Some libraries in this study had Jurkat cell RNA spiked in. CDR3 in DNA: TGTGCCAGCAGTTTCGGACAGTTTCTCTCCTACGAGCAGTACTTC. It is translated as CASSFGQFLSYEQYF.